These 23 T cell receptor beta chains were sequenced from one sample in a study of beta chain features in type 1 diabetes. All of the isolated RNA was reverse transcribed, so expressed TCRB transcripts were sequenced. Here immunoSEQ multiplex PCR was the method, and the copy in TCRdb shows in-frame clones only, minus some. The sample includes under 950,000 clones, roughly 17% seen only once; the top ten take around 0.02%. The sequenced sample was naive CD4+ T cells from blood. These receptors were taken from a woman aged 18-29 years in good health.

V gene TRBV6-5 combines with J gene TRBJ2-7; D perhaps matches TRBD1 (5 bases). Deletions cut 3 bases from V and 0 bases from J, with 9 bases between. CDR3 size: 14 residues. Germline V gives CDR1 MNHEY, CDR2 SVGAGI. CDR3 nucleotides: TGTGCCAGCAGTTATGGGGCAGTCTCCTACGAGCAGTACTTC. Encoded protein: CASSYGAVSYEQYF.

This clone was detected only a few times. The chain recombines TRBV19 with TRBJ2-1; D possibly corresponds to TRBD2 (6 bases). Looked up from germline, CDR1 is LNHDA and CDR2 is SQIVND (reference sequence). The CDR3 runs 13 residues. V was pared by 3 bases and J by 8 bases, with 11 bases between. The CDR3 here is CASSMSGGYEQFF. In DNA, the CDR3 is TGTGCCAGTAGTATGTCAGGAGGGTATGAGCAGTTCTTC.

This chain links TRBV7-2 with TRBJ2-1; no definite D call. The CDR3 is 18 residues long. Germline assignment: CDR1 SGHTA and CDR2 FQGNSA. V gave up 1 base and J gave up 0 bases, with 16 bases separating them. The CDR3 region is CASSLVAAFPSSYNEQFF. CDR3 bases: TGTGCCAGCAGCTTAGTCGCCGCTTTCCCTAGCTCCTACAATGAGCAGTTCTTC.

V gene TRBV9 combines with J gene TRBJ2-1; D not resolved. Germline V CDR1 and CDR2: SGDLS, YYNGEE. CDR3 size: 17 residues. Trimming left V 4 bases short and J 5 bases short, with 22 bases between. The DNA for the CDR3 is TGTGCCAGCAGCACACAGATTCGGAGTACGGCCGACAATGAGCAGTTCTTC. As protein: CASSTQIRSTADNEQFF.

J is TRBJ2-3 and V is TRBV21-1; TRBD1, the table's D call, was not compared with the DNA. TRBV21-1 is shown as a pseudogene. The CDR3 loop spans 15 amino acids. For the CDR3, the DNA is TGTGCCAGCAGCAAAGTCAGGGCCTTCACAGATACGCAGTATTTT. Amino acid sequence: CASSKVRAFTDTQYF.

This clone has more than one count but fewer than ten. V is TRBV10-3 and J is TRBJ2-2; 13 bases are a match to TRBD2. The V segment lost 6 bases and the J segment 5 bases; nucleotides outside the gene matches: 0. This CDR3 is 14 amino acids long. CDR1 ENHRY and CDR2 SYGVKD come from the germline V gene. The CDR3 loop is CAIRGLAGTGELFF. The CDR3 DNA is TGTGCCATCAGGGGACTAGCGGGAACCGGGGAGCTGTTTTTT.

This clone has more than one count but fewer than ten. The rearrangement links TRBV25-1 to TRBJ2-3, with 8 bases lining up with TRBD2. The V and J ends lost 1 base and 5 bases, in that order; junction bases with no gene match: 5. In germline, CDR1 is MGHDK, CDR2 SYGVNS. The CDR3 is 15 residues long. The CDR3: CASSEFYGRVDTQYF. For the CDR3, the DNA is TGTGCCAGCAGTGAATTCTACGGGAGGGTAGATACGCAGTATTTT.

This clone was detected only a few times. The rearrangement uses TRBV27 and TRBJ2-6; D remains ambiguous. V shed 10 bases and J shed 0 bases, with 10 bases lying between them. This CDR3 comprises 14 residues. Germline V gene sequence: CDR1 MNHEY, CDR2 SMNVEV (reference sequence). In DNA, the CDR3 is TGTGCCACCCGGTGGAACTCTGGGGCCAACGTCCTGACTTTC. It is translated as CATRWNSGANVLTF.

The chain links TRBV25-1 to TRBJ1-4, with 7 bases aligning to TRBD1. This CDR3 contains 13 residues. The trim removed 5 bases at V and 8 bases at J, leaving 5 bases unmatched. Looked up from germline, CDR1 is MGHDK and CDR2 is SYGVNS. The CDR3 DNA is TGTGCCAGCAGTTTGGCAGGGGGAGAAAAACTGTTTTTT. Translated, it gives CASSLAGGEKLFF.

This chain links TRBV5-1 with TRBJ2-7; 8 bases agree with TRBD1. V lost 4 bases and J lost 3; bases outside the gene matches: 6. Per germline, CDR1 SGHRS and CDR2 YFSETQ. There are 14 residues in the CDR3. CDR3 sequence reads: CASSPDRVNYEQYF. As DNA, the CDR3 is TGCGCCAGCAGCCCGGACAGGGTAAACTACGAGCAGTACTTC.

This chain connects TRBV7-2 to TRBJ2-7, with a possible D match to TRBD2 (6 bases). The CDR3 spans 15 residues. V dropped 5 bases and J dropped 0 bases, with 14 bases sitting between them. Germline loops: CDR1 SGHTA, CDR2 FQGNSA. The CDR3 protein is CASSPMGAGSYEQYF. The CDR3 DNA is TGTGCCAGCAGCCCGATGGGAGCGGGCTCCTACGAGCAGTACTTC.

V and J are TRBV6-1 and TRBJ2-7, with TRBD2 as a possible D gene (5 bases). Germline loops: CDR1 MNHNS, CDR2 SASEGT. The CDR3 spans 13 residues. V was shortened by 8 bases and J by 4 bases, with 15 bases between the two germline ends. This chain's CDR3 is CASHLDSEYEQYF. The CDR3 coding sequence is TGTGCCAGCCACCTGGACTCAGAATACGAGCAGTACTTC.

The chain carries TRBV28 and TRBJ1-1, with D possibly being TRBD1 (5 bases). V dropped 7 bases and J dropped 2 bases, with 14 bases sitting between them. CDR1 and CDR2 from the germline V gene are MDHEN and SYDVKM. CDR3 size: 14 residues. The CDR3 coding sequence is TGTGCCAGCATCTGGGGCAGGCTTAACACTGAAGCTTTCTTT. This sequence encodes CASIWGRLNTEAFF.

V and J are TRBV29-1 and TRBJ1-1; D gene unclear. CDR1 and CDR2 (germline): SQVTM, ANQGSEA. CDR3 size: 13 residues. The ends were cut back, 1 base at V and 5 bases at J, with 11 bases in the middle. The CDR3 DNA reads TGCAGCGTTGAAGGGCTGTCACGGACTGAAGCTTTCTTT. This sequence encodes CSVEGLSRTEAFF. The full variable domain, in which reference TRBV29-1 and TRBJ1-1 provide the parts outside the CDR3, is SAVISQKPSRDICQRGTSLTIQCQVDSQVTMMFWYRQQPGQSLTLIATANQGSEATYESGFVIDKFPISRPNLTFSTLTVSNMSPEDSSIYLCSVEGLSRTEAFFGQGTRLTVV.

The chain employs TRBV7-3 and TRBJ2-2; D perhaps matches TRBD2 (6 bases). The V end lost 6 bases, the J end lost 9 bases, and 20 bases lay between the germline ends. CDR1 and CDR2 from the germline V gene are SGHTA and FQGTGA. The CDR3 contains 15 residues. The CDR3 is CASSSTAGPGRELFF. CDR3 coding DNA: TGTGCCAGCAGTTCGACCGCGGGGCCCGGCCGGGAGCTGTTTTTT.

This clone came up a few times. Other DNA sequences of this sample code for an identical CDR3. The chain combines TRBV15 with TRBJ1-5; D unclear. From germline, CDR1 is LNHNV and CDR2 YYDKDF (reference sequence). This CDR3 is built from 12 residues. The V end was cut by 0 bases, the J end by 3 bases, with 0 bases between. CDR3 region: CATSRDNQPQHF. The CDR3 DNA follows: TGTGCCACCAGCAGAGACAATCAGCCCCAGCATTTT.

CDR3 coding DNA: TGTGCCAGCAGACCAGGACAGAACACCGGGGAGCTGTTTTTT. It translates to CASRPGQNTGELFF. This chain joins TRBV25-1 and TRBJ2-2, with a possible D match to TRBD1 (5 bases). CDR3 size: 14 residues. The germline V gene encodes CDR1 MGHDK and CDR2 SYGVNS. The germline V and J ends were trimmed by 6 bases and 1 base, with 9 bases remaining between them.

The chain recombines TRBV15 with TRBJ1-4; the D is unclear. Germline V gives CDR1 LNHNV, CDR2 YYDKDF (reference sequence). There are 16 residues in the CDR3. Trimming shortened V by 6 bases and J by 4 bases, and 18 bases separated the two germline ends. CDR3 residues: CATSLGRSYLNEKLFF. The CDR3 nucleotides are TGTGCCACCAGTTTAGGCCGCTCGTACCTTAATGAAAAACTGTTTTTT.

This clone occurred a few times. The V and J genes are TRBV5-6 and TRBJ2-3, with 9 bases aligning to TRBD2. Germline V CDR1 and CDR2: SGHDT, YYEEEE. V trimming: 1 base; J trimming: 0 bases; junction bases outside the gene matches: 6. This CDR3 region has 17 residues. CDR3 DNA sequence: TGTGCCAGCAGCTTGCGTCGGCTAGCGGGAAGCACAGATACGCAGTATTTT. Amino acid sequence: CASSLRRLAGSTDTQYF.

This chain uses TRBV6-6 with TRBJ2-1; 11 bases match TRBD2. This CDR3 has 16 amino acids. The germline CDR1 and CDR2 sequences are MNHNY and SVGAGI (reference sequence). The trim removed 2 bases at V and 8 bases at J, leaving 8 bases unmatched. Here the CDR3 reads CASSYPTSGSGYEQFF. DNA of the CDR3: TGTGCCAGCAGTTACCCAACTAGCGGGAGTGGTTATGAGCAGTTCTTC.

The rearrangement links TRBV19 to TRBJ1-1; D may be TRBD1 (6 bases). The V end was cut by 9 bases, the J end by 2 bases, with 10 bases between. The germline V gene has CDR1 LNHDA and CDR2 SQIVND (reference sequence). The CDR3 has 12 amino acids. The CDR3 spells CASGTYNTEAFF. In nucleotides, the CDR3 is TGTGCCAGCGGGACATACAACACTGAAGCTTTCTTT.

The table lists this clone with a few counts. The chain employs TRBV7-3 and TRBJ2-1; 11 bases are shared with TRBD2. The CDR3 is 15 residues long. V lost 1 base, J lost 6 bases, and 2 bases stayed unmatched. CDR1 is SGHTA, CDR2 FQGTGA, per germline. The CDR3: CASSLKLAGANEQFF. As DNA, the CDR3 is TGTGCCAGCAGCTTAAAACTAGCGGGGGCCAATGAGCAGTTCTTC.

This clone was seen a handful of times. CDR3 sequence (DNA): TGTGCCAGCAGTTACGTCGGGAGCCCTACTAAAGAGACCCAGTACTTC. It encodes CASSYVGSPTKETQYF. This sequence joins TRBV6-5 and TRBJ2-5; possible D gene TRBD2, 6 bases. The V gene lost 2 bases and the J gene lost 3 bases, with 16 bases spanning the gap. Looked up from germline, CDR1 is MNHEY and CDR2 is SVGAGI. The CDR3 is 16 residues long.